Listed below are T cell receptor beta chains from one sample, sequenced in a study of siplizumab effects on memory and regulatory T cells. Data came from immunoSEQ multiplex PCR; TCRdb stores just in-frame clones and leaves some out. The sample includes about 94,000 clones, approximately 93% of them seen just once. The sequenced sample was non-Treg CD4+ T cells sorted from blood. The receptor set was obtained from a human donor in good health. Each CDR3 is given with its conserved first and last residue. Each record gives: V gene, D gene, clone size, J gene, CDR3 protein, CDR3 DNA. D genes are given only for firm matches. The size entry is marked missing in some rows and otherwise reads once, few, many or a size class.

>TRBV6-1|.|.|TRBJ1-1
CASSEVSITEAFF
TGTGCCAGCAGTGAAGTTTCAATCACTGAAGCTTTCTTT
>TRBV30|.|.|TRBJ2-1
CACQGHHNEQFF
TGTGCCTGCCAAGGACACCACAATGAGCAGTTCTTC
>TRBV20-1|.|.|TRBJ2-7
CSAGQSYEQYF
TGCAGTGCCGGACAGTCCTACGAGCAGTACTTC
>TRBV9|TRBD2|.|TRBJ2-5
CASSVGPSGDAETQYF
TGTGCCAGCAGCGTAGGGCCTAGCGGGGATGCGGAGACCCAGTACTTC
>TRBV11-2|.|once|TRBJ2-1
CASSLAGATGEQFF
TGTGCCAGCAGCTTGGCAGGGGCCACAGGGGAGCAGTTCTTC
>TRBV6-5|.|.|TRBJ2-3
CASTGSTDTQYF
TGTGCCAGCACCGGGAGCACAGATACGCAGTATTTT
>TRBV30|.|.|TRBJ1-5
CAWSLSSNQPQHF
TGTGCCTGGAGTCTCTCGAGCAATCAGCCCCAGCATTTT
>TRBV5-4|TRBD2|.|TRBJ2-1
CASSLFMSSGGNEQFF
TGTGCCAGCAGCTTGTTTATGTCTAGCGGGGGGAATGAGCAGTTCTTC
>TRBV10-3|TRBD2|.|TRBJ2-7
CAISERALRLAGGYEQYF
TGTGCCATCAGTGAGAGAGCCCTTCGACTAGCGGGGGGTTACGAGCAGTACTTC
>TRBV30|.|.|TRBJ2-7
CAWSPPKGGYSYEQYF
TGTGCCTGGAGTCCACCAAAAGGCGGGTATTCCTACGAGCAGTACTTC
>TRBV13|TRBD1|.|TRBJ2-7
CASSPGQPGGEQYF
TGTGCCAGCAGCCCGGGACAGCCAGGAGGCGAGCAGTACTTC
>TRBV25-1|.|.|TRBJ1-1
CASSFRGGSFF
TGTGCCAGCAGTTTTCGGGGGGGGTCTTTCTTT
>TRBV29-1|.|.|TRBJ1-2
CSAGAGIDYGYTF
TGCAGCGCGGGGGCAGGGATAGACTATGGCTACACCTTC
>TRBV4-2|.|.|TRBJ2-2
CASSPLTRANTGELFF
TGTGCCAGCAGCCCGCTGACTAGAGCGAACACCGGGGAGCTGTTTTTT
>TRBV11-3|.|.|TRBJ1-2
CASSLVAGNYGYTF
TGTGCCAGCAGCTTAGTTGCAGGGAACTATGGCTACACCTTC
>TRBV5-1|.|.|TRBJ2-2
CASSFDGTSPGELFF
TGCGCCAGCAGCTTCGACGGGACTTCCCCCGGGGAGCTGTTTTTT
>TRBV19|TRBD1|.|TRBJ1-2
CATKPGTEVPTNYGYTF
TGTGCCACCAAGCCAGGGACAGAAGTACCGACTAACTATGGCTACACCTTC
>TRBV5-1|.|.|TRBJ2-3
CASSLARTGYSSTDTQYF
TGCGCCAGCAGCTTGGCCCGAACAGGGTACTCTAGCACAGATACGCAGTATTTT
>TRBV5-8|.|.|TRBJ2-7
CASSLIQILGQYF
TGTGCCAGCAGCTTGATCCAAATACTAGGGCAGTACTTC
>TRBV6-1|TRBD1|.|TRBJ1-2
CASRRTGRFDGYTF
TGTGCCAGCAGACGGACAGGTCGTTTCGATGGCTACACCTTC